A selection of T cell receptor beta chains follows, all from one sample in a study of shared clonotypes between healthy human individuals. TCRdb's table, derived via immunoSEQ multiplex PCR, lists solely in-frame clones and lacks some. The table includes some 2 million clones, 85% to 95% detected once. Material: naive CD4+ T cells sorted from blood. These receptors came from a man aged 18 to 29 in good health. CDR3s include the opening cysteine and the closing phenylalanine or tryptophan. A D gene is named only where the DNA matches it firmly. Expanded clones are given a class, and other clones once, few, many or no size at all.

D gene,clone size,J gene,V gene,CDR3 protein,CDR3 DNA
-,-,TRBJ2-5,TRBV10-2,CASSEWVQETQYF,TGCGCCAGCAGTGAGTGGGTCCAAGAGACCCAGTACTTC
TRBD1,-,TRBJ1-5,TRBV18,CASSEGAGQGNQPQHF,TGTGCCAGCTCAGAGGGGGCGGGACAGGGTAATCAGCCCCAGCATTTT
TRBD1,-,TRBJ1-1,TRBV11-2,CASSPTGQGNTEAFF,TGTGCCAGCAGCCCCACAGGACAGGGGAACACTGAAGCTTTCTTT
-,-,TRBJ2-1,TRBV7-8,CASSRDNEQFF,TGTGCCAGCAGCCGAGACAATGAGCAGTTCTTC
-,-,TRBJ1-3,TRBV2,CASSEDRVGNTIYF,TGTGCCAGCAGTGAAGACAGGGTTGGAAACACCATATATTTT
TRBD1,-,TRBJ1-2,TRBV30,CAWSDGTGNQFGGYTF,TGTGCCTGGAGCGACGGGACAGGGAATCAATTCGGTGGCTACACCTTC
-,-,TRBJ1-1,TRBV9,CASNETGSNTEAFF,TGTGCCAGCAACGAGACGGGATCGAACACTGAAGCTTTCTTT
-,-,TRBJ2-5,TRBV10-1,CASSESAQRETQYF,TGCGCCAGCAGTGAGTCGGCCCAGAGAGAGACCCAGTACTTC
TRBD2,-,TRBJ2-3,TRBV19,CASSQTSGSTDTQYF,TGTGCCAGTAGCCAAACTAGCGGATCCACAGATACGCAGTATTTT
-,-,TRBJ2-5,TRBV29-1,CSVDLSSKGGETQYF,TGCAGCGTTGACCTTTCCTCCAAGGGGGGAGAGACCCAGTACTTC
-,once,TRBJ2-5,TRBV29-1,CSVEDGQWYQETQYF,TGCAGCGTTGAAGATGGACAGTGGTACCAAGAGACCCAGTACTTC
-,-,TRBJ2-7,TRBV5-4,CASSPGTSKGRYEQYF,TGTGCCAGCAGCCCTGGGACTTCCAAAGGAAGGTACGAGCAGTACTTC
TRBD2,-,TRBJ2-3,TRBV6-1,CASTLAGLTDTQYF,TGTGCCAGCACACTAGCGGGCCTCACAGATACGCAGTATTTT
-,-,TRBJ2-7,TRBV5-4,CASSLDVATSYEQYF,TGTGCCAGCAGCTTGGATGTAGCGACATCCTACGAGCAGTACTTC
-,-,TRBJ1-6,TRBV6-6,CASKPIRTPGNSPLHF,TGTGCCAGCAAGCCAATTCGGACCCCCGGGAATTCACCCCTCCACTTT
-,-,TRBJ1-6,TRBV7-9,CASTEVRGLNNSPLHF,TGTGCCAGCACTGAAGTTCGGGGCTTGAATAATTCACCCCTCCACTTT
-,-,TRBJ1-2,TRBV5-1,CASSARKTVYYRGYTF,TGCGCCAGCAGCGCACGGAAGACTGTCTACTACCGCGGCTACACCTTC
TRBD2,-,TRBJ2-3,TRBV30,CAWSGSGRHTQYF,TGTGCCTGGAGTGGTAGCGGGAGACATACGCAGTATTTT
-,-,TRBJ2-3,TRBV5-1,CASSAQGGSSTDTQYF,TGCGCCAGCAGCGCACAAGGGGGATCTAGCACAGATACGCAGTATTTT
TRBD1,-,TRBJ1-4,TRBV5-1,CASSNPGTGIGPGNEKLFF,TGCGCCAGCAGCAACCCCGGGACAGGGATAGGACCCGGTAATGAAAAACTGTTTTTT
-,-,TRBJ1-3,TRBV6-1,CASHPPGYSGNTIYF,TGTGCCAGCCACCCCCCAGGCTACTCTGGAAACACCATATATTTT
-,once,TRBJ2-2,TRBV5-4,CASSLAGVNTGELFF,TGTGCCAGCAGCTTGGCAGGGGTGAACACCGGGGAGCTGTTTTTT
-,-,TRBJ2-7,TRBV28,CASTSRTDSYEQYF,TGTGCCAGCACCTCTAGGACTGACTCCTACGAGCAGTACTTC
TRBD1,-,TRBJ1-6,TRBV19,CASSTRGTGDNSPLHF,TGTGCCAGTAGTACCCGCGGGACAGGAGATAATTCACCCCTCCACTTT
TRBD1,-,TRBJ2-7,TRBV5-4,CASSPPGLTGIDEQYF,TGTGCCAGCAGCCCTCCGGGGTTGACAGGGATCGACGAGCAGTACTTC
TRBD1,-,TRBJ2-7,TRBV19,CASSRERQGGSYEQYF,TGTGCCAGTAGTAGGGAGCGACAGGGTGGGTCCTACGAGCAGTACTTC
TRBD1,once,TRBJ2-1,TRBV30,CAWGTGRNEQFF,TGTGCCTGGGGGACAGGGCGGAATGAGCAGTTCTTC
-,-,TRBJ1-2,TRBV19,CASSMGITQRYGYTF,TGTGCCAGTAGTATGGGGATCACGCAACGCTATGGCTACACCTTC
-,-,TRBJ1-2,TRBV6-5,CASSYQGPVGGYTF,TGTGCCAGCAGTTACCAGGGGCCAGTAGGTGGCTACACCTTC
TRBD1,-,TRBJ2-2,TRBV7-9,CASSSPRQGGTGELFF,TGTGCCAGCAGCTCCCCCCGACAGGGGGGGACCGGGGAGCTGTTTTTT
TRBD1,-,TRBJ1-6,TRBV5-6,CASSLNGRGFNSPLHF,TGTGCCAGCAGCTTGAACGGCAGGGGGTTTAATTCACCCCTCCACTTT
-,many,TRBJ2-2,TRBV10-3,CAISGTANTGELFF,TGTGCCATCAGTGGGACAGCGAACACCGGGGAGCTGTTTTTT
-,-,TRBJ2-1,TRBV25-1,CASEGPFGTGVHEQFF,TGTGCCAGCGAGGGACCCTTCGGGACTGGAGTTCATGAGCAGTTCTTC
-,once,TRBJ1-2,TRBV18,CASSPPGGVGYTF,TGTGCCAGCTCACCACCGGGAGGGGTTGGCTACACCTTC
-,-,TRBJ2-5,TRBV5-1,CASSRFLYGETQYF,TGCGCCAGCAGCCGCTTTCTTTATGGGGAGACCCAGTACTTC
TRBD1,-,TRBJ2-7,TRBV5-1,CASSSGQAALEQYF,TGCGCCAGCAGCTCCGGACAGGCGGCCCTCGAGCAGTACTTC
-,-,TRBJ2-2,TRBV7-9,CASPRRLGAGELFF,TGTGCCAGCCCCAGGCGCCTGGGGGCCGGGGAGCTGTTTTTT
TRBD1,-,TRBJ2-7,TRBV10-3,CAISWDSSYEQYF,TGTGCCATCAGCTGGGACAGTTCCTACGAGCAGTACTTC
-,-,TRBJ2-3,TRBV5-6,CASSPQSTDTQYF,TGTGCCAGCAGCCCTCAATCCACAGATACGCAGTATTTT
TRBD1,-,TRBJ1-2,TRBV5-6,CASSSDRAYGYTF,TGTGCCAGCAGCTCCGACAGGGCCTATGGCTACACCTTC
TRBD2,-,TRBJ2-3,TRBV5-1,CASSPRTSGTTDTQYF,TGCGCCAGCAGCCCCCGGACTAGCGGGACCACAGATACGCAGTATTTT
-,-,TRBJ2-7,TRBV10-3,CAISELDTSYEQYF,TGTGCCATCAGTGAGTTGGACACCTCCTACGAGCAGTACTTC
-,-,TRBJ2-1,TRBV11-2,CASSLTPVEKWQFF,TGTGCCAGCAGCTTAACGCCCGTGGAGAAATGGCAGTTCTTC
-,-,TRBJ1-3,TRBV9,CASSGGVVSGNTIYF,TGTGCCAGCAGTGGCGGTGTGGTCTCTGGAAACACCATATATTTT
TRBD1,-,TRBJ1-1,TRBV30,CAWRDRGRNTEAFF,TGTGCCTGGAGGGACAGGGGCCGGAACACTGAAGCTTTCTTT
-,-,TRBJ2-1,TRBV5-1,CASSELGSYNEQFF,TGCGCCAGCAGCGAATTGGGGTCCTACAATGAGCAGTTCTTC
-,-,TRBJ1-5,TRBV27,CASSLSKTAMTEPQHF,TGTGCCAGCAGTTTATCCAAGACTGCGATGACGGAGCCCCAGCATTTT
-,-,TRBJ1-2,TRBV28,CASSSGQSYGYTF,TGTGCCAGCAGTTCCGGACAGAGCTATGGCTACACCTTC
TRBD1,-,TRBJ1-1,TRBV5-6,CASSWLDRTNTEAFF,TGTGCCAGCAGCTGGCTGGACAGGACGAACACTGAAGCTTTCTTT